The entry that follows covers one TCR beta chain sequence. The data were taken from a study of blood T cell repertoires in COVID-19. This CDR3 comprises 16 residues. Germline CDR1 reads SGHDN; CDR2 reads FVKESK. The V end was cut by 4 bases, the J end by 2 bases, with 18 bases between. Data came from immunoSEQ multiplex PCR; TCRdb stores just in-frame clones and leaves some out. The sample lists approximately 200,000 clones; approximately 90% were seen once. The sample consisted of PBMCs or T cells enriched from blood (not recorded which). The clonotype originates from a man aged 25 to 40 who had recovered from COVID-19. The V and J genes are TRBV14 and TRBJ2-7; possibly TRBD1 for D (5 bases). The CDR3 nucleotides read TGTGCCAGCAGCCCGCTCTCGGGTTACAGGACCTACGAGCAGTACTTC. This sequence encodes CASSPLSGYRTYEQYF.